Only a few counts were recorded for the clone carrying this TCR beta chain. These data are taken from a study of response to subunit inactivated influenza vaccine. V shed 3 bases and J shed 3 bases, with 9 bases lying between them. From germline, CDR1 is SGHAT and CDR2 FQDESV (reference sequence). The CDR3 extends over 13 amino acids. TCRdb re-analysed the RT-PCR reads in MiXCR, keeping a single row per CDR3 protein. Among roughly 500,000 distinct CDR3 sequences listed, more than 15% were seen once. The chain couples TRBV11-1 to TRBJ2-7, with a tentative D call TRBD1 (6 bases). The clonotype was recovered from a man between 50 and 69 years old who received an inactivated influenza vaccine. The sequenced sample was CD4+ T cells sorted from PBMCs, obtained roughly 24 months after vaccination. The CDR3 region has the DNA TGTGCCAGCAGCTTGTCGGGACACTACGAGCAGTACTTC. Its translation: CASSLSGHYEQYF.